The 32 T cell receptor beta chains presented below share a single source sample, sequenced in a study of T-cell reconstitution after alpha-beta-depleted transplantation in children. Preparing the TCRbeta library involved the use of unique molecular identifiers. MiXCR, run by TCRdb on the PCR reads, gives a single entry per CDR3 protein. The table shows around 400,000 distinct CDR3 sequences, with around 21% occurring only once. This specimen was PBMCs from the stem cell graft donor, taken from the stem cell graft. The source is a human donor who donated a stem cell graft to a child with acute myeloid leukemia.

CDR3 coding DNA: TGTGCCAGCAGCCGTGCAACTTCGGACAGGGGTGACGGGGAGCTGTTTTTT. This gives the protein CASSRATSDRGDGELFF. The chain recombines TRBV5-6 with TRBJ2-2; 9 bases map to TRBD1. CDR1 SGHDT and CDR2 YYEEEE come from the germline V gene. This CDR3 contains 17 residues. V lost 4 bases and J lost 7; bases outside the gene matches: 14.

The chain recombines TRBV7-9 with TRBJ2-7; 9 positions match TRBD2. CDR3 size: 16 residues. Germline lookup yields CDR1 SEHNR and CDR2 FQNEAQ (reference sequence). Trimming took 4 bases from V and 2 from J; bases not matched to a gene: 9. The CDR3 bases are TGTGCCAGCAGCTCCTTAATAGCGGGAGCGACCTACGAGCAGTACTTC. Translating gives CASSSLIAGATYEQYF.

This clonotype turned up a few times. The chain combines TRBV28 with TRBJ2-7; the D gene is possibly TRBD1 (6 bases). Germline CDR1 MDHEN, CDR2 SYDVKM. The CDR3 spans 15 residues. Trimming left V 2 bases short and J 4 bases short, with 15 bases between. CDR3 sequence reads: CASSLDTGYWYEQYF. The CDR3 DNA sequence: TGTGCCAGCAGTTTAGATACAGGGTATTGGTACGAGCAGTACTTC. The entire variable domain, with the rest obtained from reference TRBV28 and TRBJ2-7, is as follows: DVKVTQSSRYLVKRTGEKVFLECVQDMDHENMFWYRQDPGLGLRLIYFSYDVKMKEKGDIPEGYSVSREKKERFSLILESASTNQTSMYLCASSLDTGYWYEQYFGPGTRLTVT.

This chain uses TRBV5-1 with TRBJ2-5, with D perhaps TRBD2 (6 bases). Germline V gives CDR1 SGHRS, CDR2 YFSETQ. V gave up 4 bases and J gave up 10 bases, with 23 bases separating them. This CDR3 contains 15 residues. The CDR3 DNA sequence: TGCGCCAGCAGCGTAGCTACTAGCCCGAGAGAAGACCAGTACTTC. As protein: CASSVATSPREDQYF.

Here the CDR3 reads CASSLERGSTDTQYF. The CDR3 nucleotides are TGCGCCAGCAGCTTAGAGCGGGGCAGCACAGATACGCAGTATTTT. J is TRBJ2-3 and V is TRBV5-1; 7 positions agree with TRBD2. J gave up 0 bases and V 2 bases, and 3 bases lay outside the gene matches. Germline CDR1 and CDR2: SGHRS and YFSETQ. The CDR3 is 15 amino acids.

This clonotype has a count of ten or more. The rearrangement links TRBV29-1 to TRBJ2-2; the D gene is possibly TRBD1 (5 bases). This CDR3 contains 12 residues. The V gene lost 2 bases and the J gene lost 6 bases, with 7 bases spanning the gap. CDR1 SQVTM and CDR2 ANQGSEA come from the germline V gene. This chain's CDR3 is CSVEKGSGELFF. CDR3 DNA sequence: TGCAGCGTTGAAAAGGGGTCCGGGGAGCTGTTTTTT.

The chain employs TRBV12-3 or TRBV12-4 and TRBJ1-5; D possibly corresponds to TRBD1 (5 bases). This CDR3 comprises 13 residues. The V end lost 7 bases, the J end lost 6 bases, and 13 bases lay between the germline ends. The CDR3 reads CASTPRGSQPQHF. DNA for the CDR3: TGTGCCAGCACCCCGAGGGGTTCTCAGCCCCAGCATTTT.

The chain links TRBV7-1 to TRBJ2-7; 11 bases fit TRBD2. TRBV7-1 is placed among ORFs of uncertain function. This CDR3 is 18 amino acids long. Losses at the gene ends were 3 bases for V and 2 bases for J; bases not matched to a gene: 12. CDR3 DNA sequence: TGTGCCAGCAGCTCCATGAGACTAGCGGGAACCGAGCCCTACGAGCAGTACTTC. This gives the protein CASSSMRLAGTEPYEQYF.

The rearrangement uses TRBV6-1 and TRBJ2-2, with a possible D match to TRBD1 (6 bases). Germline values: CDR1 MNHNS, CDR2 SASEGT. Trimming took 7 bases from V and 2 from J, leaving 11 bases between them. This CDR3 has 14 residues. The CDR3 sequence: CASTQGGNTGELFF. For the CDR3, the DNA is TGTGCCAGCACCCAAGGGGGAAACACCGGGGAGCTGTTTTTT.

CDR3 amino acids: CASSYPKTDVLRTYEQYF. The CDR3 DNA sequence: TGTGCCAGCAGTTACCCTAAAACCGACGTTTTAAGGACCTACGAGCAGTACTTC. The chain joins TRBV6-5 to TRBJ2-7, with D hard to call. Per the germline V gene, CDR1 is MNHEY and CDR2 is SVGAGI. Trimming took off 2 bases at V and 2 bases at J, with 22 bases between the two ends. The CDR3 totals 18 residues.

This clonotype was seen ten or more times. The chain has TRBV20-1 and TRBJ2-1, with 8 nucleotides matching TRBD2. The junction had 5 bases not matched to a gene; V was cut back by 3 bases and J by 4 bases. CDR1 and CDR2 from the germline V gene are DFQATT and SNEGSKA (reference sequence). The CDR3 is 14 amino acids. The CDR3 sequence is CSASGRVGYNEQFF. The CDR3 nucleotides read TGCAGTGCTAGCGGGAGGGTGGGTTACAATGAGCAGTTCTTC.

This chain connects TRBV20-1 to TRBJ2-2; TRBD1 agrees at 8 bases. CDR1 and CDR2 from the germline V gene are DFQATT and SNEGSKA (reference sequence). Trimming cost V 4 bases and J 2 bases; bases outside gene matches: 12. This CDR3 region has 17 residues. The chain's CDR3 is CSAKGQGAFQNTGELFF. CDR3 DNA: TGCAGTGCTAAGGGGCAGGGGGCCTTCCAAAACACCGGGGAGCTGTTTTTT.

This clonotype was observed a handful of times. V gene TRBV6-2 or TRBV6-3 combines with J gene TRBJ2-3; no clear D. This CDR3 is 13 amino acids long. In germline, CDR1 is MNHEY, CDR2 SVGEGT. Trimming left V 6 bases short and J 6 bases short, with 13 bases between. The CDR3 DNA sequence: TGTGCCAGCAGCGCAAGTTGGTTCGATACGCAGTATTTT. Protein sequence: CASSASWFDTQYF.

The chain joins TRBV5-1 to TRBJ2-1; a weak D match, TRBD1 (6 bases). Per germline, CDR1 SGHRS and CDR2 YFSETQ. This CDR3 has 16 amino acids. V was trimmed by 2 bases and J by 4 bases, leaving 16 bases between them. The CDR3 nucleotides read TGCGCCAGCAGCTTCCCCATCGACAGGTCTTACAATGAGCAGTTCTTC. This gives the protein CASSFPIDRSYNEQFF.

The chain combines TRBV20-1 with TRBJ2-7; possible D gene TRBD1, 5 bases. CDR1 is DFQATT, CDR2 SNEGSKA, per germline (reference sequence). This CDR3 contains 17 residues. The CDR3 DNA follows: TGCTGCGCTAGAGATCAAAGGGGCCGTTTGAGCTCCTACGAGCAGTACTTC. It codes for CCARDQRGRLSSYEQYF.

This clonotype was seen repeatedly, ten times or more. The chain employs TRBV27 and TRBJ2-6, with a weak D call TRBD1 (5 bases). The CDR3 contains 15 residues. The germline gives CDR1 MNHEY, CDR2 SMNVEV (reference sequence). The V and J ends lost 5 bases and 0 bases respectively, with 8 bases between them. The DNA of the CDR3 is TGTGCCAGCAGTCCAGGGTACTCTGGGGCCAACGTCCTGACTTTC. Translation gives CASSPGYSGANVLTF.

The CDR3 DNA follows: TGCAGCGTCTTTGGCTCCTACAATGAGCAGTTCTTC. It is translated as CSVFGSYNEQFF. The V and J genes are TRBV29-1 and TRBJ2-1; no definite D call. V was shortened by 6 bases and J by 0 bases, with 6 bases between the two germline ends. The germline V gene has CDR1 SQVTM and CDR2 ANQGSEA. This CDR3 spans 12 amino acids.

CDR3 DNA: TGTGCCAGCAGCGATGACAGCTTGCCCGGGGAGCTGTTTTTT. Translation gives CASSDDSLPGELFF. The chain uses TRBV4-2 and TRBJ2-2, with D possibly being TRBD1 (5 bases). Germline CDR1 and CDR2: LGHNA and YNFKEQ. The V gene lost 5 bases and the J gene lost 6 bases, with 13 bases spanning the gap. This CDR3 region has 14 residues.

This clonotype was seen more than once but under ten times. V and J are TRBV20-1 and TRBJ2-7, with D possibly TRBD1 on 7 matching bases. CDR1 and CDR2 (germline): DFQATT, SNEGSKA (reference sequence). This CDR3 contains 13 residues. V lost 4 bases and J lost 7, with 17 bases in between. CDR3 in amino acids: CSAKYRGGWEQYF. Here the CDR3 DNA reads TGCAGTGCTAAATACAGGGGAGGATGGGAGCAGTACTTC.

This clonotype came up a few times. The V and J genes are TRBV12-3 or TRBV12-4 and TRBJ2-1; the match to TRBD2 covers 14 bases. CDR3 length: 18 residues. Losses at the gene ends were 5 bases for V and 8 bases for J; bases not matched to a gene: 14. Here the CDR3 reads CASSLPGYGTSGGDEQFF. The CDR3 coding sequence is TGTGCCAGCAGTCTACCAGGTTATGGGACTAGCGGGGGTGATGAGCAGTTCTTC.

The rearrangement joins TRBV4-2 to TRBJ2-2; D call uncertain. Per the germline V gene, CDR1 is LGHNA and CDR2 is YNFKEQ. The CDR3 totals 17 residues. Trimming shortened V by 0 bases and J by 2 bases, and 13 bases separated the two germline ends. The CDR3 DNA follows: TGTGCCAGCAGCCAAGAATGGCGTATACATAACACCGGGGAGCTGTTTTTT. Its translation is CASSQEWRIHNTGELFF.

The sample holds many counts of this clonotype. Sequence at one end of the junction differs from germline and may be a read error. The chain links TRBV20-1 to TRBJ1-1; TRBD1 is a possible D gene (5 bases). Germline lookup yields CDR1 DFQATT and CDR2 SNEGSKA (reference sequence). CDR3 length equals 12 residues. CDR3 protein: CSASRVKTEAFF. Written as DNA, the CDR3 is TGCAGTGCTAGCAGGGTGAAGACTGAAGCTTTCTTT.

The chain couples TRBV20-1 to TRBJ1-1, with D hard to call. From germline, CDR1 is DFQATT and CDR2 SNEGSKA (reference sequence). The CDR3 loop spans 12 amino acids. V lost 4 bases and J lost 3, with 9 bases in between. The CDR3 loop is CSAIQVDTEAFF. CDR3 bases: TGCAGTGCTATTCAGGTGGACACTGAAGCTTTCTTT.

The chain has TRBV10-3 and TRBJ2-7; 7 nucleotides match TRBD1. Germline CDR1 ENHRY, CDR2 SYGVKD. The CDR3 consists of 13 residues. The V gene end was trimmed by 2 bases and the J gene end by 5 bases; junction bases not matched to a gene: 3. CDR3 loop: CAISEDRVNEQYF. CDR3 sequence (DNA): TGTGCCATCAGTGAGGACAGGGTAAACGAGCAGTACTTC.

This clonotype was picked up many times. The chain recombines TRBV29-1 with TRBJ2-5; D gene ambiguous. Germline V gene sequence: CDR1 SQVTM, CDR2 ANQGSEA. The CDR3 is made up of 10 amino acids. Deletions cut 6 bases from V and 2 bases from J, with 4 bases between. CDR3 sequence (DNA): TGCAGCGTGCAACAAGAGACCCAGTACTTC. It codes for CSVQQETQYF.

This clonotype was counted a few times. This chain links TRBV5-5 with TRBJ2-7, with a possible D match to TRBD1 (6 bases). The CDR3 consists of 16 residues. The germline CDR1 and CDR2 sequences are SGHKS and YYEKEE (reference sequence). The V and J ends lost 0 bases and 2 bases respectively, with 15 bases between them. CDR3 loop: CASSLALTGPTYEQYF. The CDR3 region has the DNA TGTGCCAGCAGCTTGGCTCTGACAGGTCCGACCTACGAGCAGTACTTC.

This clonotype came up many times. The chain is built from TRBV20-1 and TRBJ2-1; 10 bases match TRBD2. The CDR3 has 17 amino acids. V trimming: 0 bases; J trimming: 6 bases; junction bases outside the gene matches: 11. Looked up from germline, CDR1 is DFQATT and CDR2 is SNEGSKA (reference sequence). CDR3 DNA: TGCAGTGCTAGAGAGTGGTTTGCTAGCGGGAGTCCCAATGAGCAGTTCTTC. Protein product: CSAREWFASGSPNEQFF.

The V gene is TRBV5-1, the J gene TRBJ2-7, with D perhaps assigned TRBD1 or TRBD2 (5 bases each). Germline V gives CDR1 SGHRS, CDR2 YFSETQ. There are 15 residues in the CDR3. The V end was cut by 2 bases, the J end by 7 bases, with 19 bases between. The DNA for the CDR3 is TGCGCCAGCAGCTTCTCCCTGGGGGATGCAGGGGAGCAGTACTTC. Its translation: CASSFSLGDAGEQYF.

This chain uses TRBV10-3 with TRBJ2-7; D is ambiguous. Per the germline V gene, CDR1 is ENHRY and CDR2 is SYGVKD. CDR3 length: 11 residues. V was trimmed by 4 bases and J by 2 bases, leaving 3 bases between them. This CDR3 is CAISGTYEQYF. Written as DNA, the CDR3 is TGTGCCATCAGTGGGACCTACGAGCAGTACTTC.

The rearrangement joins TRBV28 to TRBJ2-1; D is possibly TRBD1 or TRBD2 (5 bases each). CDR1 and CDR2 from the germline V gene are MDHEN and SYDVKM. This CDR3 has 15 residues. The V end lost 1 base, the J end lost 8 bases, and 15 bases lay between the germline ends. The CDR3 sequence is CASSLLGDPVDEQFF. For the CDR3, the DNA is TGTGCCAGCAGTTTATTAGGGGACCCGGTCGATGAGCAGTTCTTC. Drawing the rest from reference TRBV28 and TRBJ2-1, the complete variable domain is DVKVTQSSRYLVKRTGEKVFLECVQDMDHENMFWYRQDPGLGLRLIYFSYDVKMKEKGDIPEGYSVSREKKERFSLILESASTNQTSMYLCASSLLGDPVDEQFFGPGTRLTVL.

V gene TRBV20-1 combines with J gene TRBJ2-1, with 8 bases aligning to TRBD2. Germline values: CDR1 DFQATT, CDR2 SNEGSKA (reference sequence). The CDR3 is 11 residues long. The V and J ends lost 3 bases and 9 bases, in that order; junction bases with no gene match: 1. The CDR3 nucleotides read TGCAGTGCTAGCGGGGGGGGTGAGCAGTTCTTC. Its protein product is CSASGGGEQFF.

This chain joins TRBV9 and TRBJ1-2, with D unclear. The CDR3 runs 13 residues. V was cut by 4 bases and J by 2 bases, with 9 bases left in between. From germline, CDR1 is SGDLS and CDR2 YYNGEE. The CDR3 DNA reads TGTGCCAGCAGCCCGGACCTGAACTATGGCTACACCTTC. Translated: CASSPDLNYGYTF.